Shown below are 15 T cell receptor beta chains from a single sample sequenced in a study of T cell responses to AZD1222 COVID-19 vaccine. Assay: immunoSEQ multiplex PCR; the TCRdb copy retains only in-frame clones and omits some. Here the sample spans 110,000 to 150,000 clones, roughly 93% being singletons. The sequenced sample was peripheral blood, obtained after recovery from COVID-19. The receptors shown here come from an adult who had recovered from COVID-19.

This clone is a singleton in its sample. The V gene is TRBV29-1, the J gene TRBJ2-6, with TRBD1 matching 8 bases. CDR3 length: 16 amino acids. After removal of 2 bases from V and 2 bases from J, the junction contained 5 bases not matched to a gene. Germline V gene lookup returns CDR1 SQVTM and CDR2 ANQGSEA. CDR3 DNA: TGCAGCGTTGAAAGGACAGGGTTTCCTGGGGCCAACGTCCTGACTTTC. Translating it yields CSVERTGFPGANVLTF.

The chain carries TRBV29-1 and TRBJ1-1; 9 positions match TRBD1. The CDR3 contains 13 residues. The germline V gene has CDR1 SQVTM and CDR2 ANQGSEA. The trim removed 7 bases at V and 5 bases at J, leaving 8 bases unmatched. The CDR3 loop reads CSGRQGEWTEAFF. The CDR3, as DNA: TGCAGCGGAAGACAGGGGGAATGGACTGAAGCTTTCTTT.

CDR3 in DNA: TGTGCCAGCAGCTTAGGGGGGGGCCCCTACGAGCAGTACTTC. It translates to CASSLGGGPYEQYF. The chain employs TRBV7-6 and TRBJ2-7, with a possible D match to TRBD2 (7 bases). Germline lookup yields CDR1 SGHVS and CDR2 FNYEAQ. The length of the CDR3 is 14 residues. V was pared by 1 base and J by 2 bases, with 9 bases between.

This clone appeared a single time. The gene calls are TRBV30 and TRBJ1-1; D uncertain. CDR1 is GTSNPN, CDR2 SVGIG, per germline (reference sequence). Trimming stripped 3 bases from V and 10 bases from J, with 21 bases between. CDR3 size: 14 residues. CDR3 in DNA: TGTGCCTGGAGCGATCTCAGCCGGAGGGTCGGAGCTTTCTTT. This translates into CAWSDLSRRVGAFF.

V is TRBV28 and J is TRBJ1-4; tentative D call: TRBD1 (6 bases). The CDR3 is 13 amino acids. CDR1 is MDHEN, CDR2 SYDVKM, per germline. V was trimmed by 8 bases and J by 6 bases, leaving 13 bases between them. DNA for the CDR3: TGTGCCAGCTCCAAGGGGGGCTATGAAAAACTGTTTTTT. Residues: CASSKGGYEKLFF.

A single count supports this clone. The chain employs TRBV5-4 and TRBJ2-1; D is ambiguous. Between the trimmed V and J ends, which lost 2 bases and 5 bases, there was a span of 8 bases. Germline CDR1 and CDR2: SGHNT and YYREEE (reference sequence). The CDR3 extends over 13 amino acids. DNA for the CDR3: TGTGCCAGCAGCTTCGGTTTCGACAATGAGCAGTTCTTC. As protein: CASSFGFDNEQFF.

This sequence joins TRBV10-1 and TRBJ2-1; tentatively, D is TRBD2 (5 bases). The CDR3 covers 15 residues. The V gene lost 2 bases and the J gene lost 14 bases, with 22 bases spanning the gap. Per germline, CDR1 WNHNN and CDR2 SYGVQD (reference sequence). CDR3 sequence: CASSEGERWFEYKFF. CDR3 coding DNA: TGCGCCAGCAGTGAGGGGGAGCGGTGGTTCGAATACAAGTTCTTC.

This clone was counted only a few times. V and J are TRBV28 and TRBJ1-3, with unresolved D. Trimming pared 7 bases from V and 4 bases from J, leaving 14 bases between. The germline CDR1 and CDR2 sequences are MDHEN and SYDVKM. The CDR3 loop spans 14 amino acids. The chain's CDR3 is CASKSELAGNTIYF. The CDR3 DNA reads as TGTGCCAGCAAAAGCGAGCTGGCGGGAAACACCATATATTTT.

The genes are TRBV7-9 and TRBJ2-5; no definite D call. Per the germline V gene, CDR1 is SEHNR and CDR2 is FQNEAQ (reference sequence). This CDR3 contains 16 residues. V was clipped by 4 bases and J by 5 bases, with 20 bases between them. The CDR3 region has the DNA TGTGCCAGCAGCTCCTTGGGTTGGGCAGAACGGGAGACCCAGTACTTC. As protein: CASSSLGWAERETQYF. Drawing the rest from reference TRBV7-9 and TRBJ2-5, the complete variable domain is DTGVSQNPRHKITKRGQNVTFRCDPISEHNRLYWYRQTLGQGPEFLTYFQNEAQLEKSRLLSDRFSAERPKGSFSTLEIQRTEQGDSAMYLCASSSLGWAERETQYFGPGTRLLVL.

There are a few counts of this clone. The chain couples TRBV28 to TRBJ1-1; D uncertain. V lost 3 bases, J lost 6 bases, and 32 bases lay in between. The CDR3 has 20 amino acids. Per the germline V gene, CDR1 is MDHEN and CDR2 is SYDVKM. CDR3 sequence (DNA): TGTGCCAGCAGTTTCCTATCGTTAATACCGGACGAAATCTTCGCACCTGAAGCTTTCTTT. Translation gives CASSFLSLIPDEIFAPEAFF.

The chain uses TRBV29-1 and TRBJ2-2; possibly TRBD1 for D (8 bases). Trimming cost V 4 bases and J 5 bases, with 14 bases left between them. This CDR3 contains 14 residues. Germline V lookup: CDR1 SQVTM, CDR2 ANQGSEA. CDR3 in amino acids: CSVAYRGGTGELFF. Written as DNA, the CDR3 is TGCAGCGTTGCGTACAGGGGGGGAACCGGGGAGCTGTTTTTT.

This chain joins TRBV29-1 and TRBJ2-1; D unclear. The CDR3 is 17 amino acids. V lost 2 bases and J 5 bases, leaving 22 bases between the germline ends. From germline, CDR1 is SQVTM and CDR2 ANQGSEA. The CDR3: CSVESPREGFIDNEQFF. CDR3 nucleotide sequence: TGCAGCGTTGAATCACCCCGTGAAGGGTTTATCGACAATGAGCAGTTCTTC.

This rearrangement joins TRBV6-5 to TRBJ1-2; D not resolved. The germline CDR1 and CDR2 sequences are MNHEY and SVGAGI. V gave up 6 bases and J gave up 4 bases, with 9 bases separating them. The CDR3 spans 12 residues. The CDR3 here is CASRKALYGYTF. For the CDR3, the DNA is TGTGCCAGCAGAAAGGCTCTCTATGGCTACACCTTC.

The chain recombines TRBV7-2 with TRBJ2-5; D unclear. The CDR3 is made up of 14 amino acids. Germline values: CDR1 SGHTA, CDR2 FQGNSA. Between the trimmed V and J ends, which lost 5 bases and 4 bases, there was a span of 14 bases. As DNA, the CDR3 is TGTGCCAGCAGCCAGAACTGGATTTCAGAGACCCAGTACTTC. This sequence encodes CASSQNWISETQYF.

CDR3 sequence reads: CASGDAGGNTIYF. The CDR3 coding sequence is TGCGCCAGCGGGGACGCTGGGGGAAACACCATATATTTT. The chain combines TRBV10-1 with TRBJ1-3, with D possibly TRBD1 on 5 matching bases. The V end lost 8 bases, the J end lost 4 bases, and 12 bases lay between the germline ends. The germline CDR1 and CDR2 sequences are WNHNN and SYGVQD (reference sequence). The CDR3 extends over 13 amino acids.